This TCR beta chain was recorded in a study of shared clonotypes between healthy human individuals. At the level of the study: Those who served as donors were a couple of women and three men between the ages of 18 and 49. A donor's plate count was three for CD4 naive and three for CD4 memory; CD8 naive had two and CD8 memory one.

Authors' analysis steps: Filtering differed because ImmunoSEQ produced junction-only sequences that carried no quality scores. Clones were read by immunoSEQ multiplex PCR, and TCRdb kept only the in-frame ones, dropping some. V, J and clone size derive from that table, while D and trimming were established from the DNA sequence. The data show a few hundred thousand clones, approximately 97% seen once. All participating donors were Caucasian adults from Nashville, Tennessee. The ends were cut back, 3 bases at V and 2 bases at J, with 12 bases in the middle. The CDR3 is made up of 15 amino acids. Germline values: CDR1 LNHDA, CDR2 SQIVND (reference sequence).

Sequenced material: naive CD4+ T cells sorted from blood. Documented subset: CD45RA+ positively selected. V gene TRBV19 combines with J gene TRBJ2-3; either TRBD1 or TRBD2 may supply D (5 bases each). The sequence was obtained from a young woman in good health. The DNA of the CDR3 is TGTGCCAGTAGTATCGATTCAGGGACCACAGATACGCAGTATTTT. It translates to CASSIDSGTTDTQYF.